This TCR beta chain was sequenced for a study of neurological immune-mediated disorders. The cDNA was generated through 5'RACE incorporating 10-nucleotide random UMIs. A single run covered 15-18 subjects with over 170 million TCR-beta sequences. TCRdb passed the 5' RACE reads through MiXCR, listing each CDR3 protein once. The sample lists some 26,000 distinct CDR3 sequences, less than 8.5% occurring once. This clonotype has at least ten counts. V gave up 5 bases and J gave up 0 bases, with 14 bases separating them. The CDR3 spans 16 residues. The germline CDR1 and CDR2 sequences are SGHVS and FQNEAQ. This rearrangement joins TRBV7-8 to TRBJ1-5, with a possible D match to TRBD1 (6 bases). This TCR derives from a woman in her forties or fifties in good health. The sequenced material came from PBMCs. The CDR3, as DNA: TGTGCCAGCAGCCCACGGGGGGGCTCTAGCAATCAGCCCCAGCATTTT. It yields the protein CASSPRGGSSNQPQHF. Complete variable domain (other parts from reference TRBV7-8 and TRBJ1-5): GAGVSQSPRYKVAKRGQDVALRCDPISGHVSLFWYQQALGQGPEFLTYFQNEAQLDKSGLPSDRFFAERPEGSVSTLKIQRTQQEDSAVYLCASSPRGGSSNQPQHFGDGTRLSIL.